These T cell receptor beta chains were read from a single sample in a study of human T cells and chemical hapten exposure. TCRdb reprocessed the RACE reads via MiXCR and lists one record per CDR3 protein. The sample records a few hundred thousand distinct CDR3 sequences, roughly 6% being singletons. The source was whole blood, collected in connection with sensitization to the hapten diphenylcyclopropenone (DPC). The receptors derive from a woman between 18 and 29 years old with alopecia areata. Some clones in this sample may be carry-over from other donors' samples. CDR3s include the opening cysteine and the closing phenylalanine or tryptophan. The order of the fields is V gene, D gene, J gene, clone size, CDR3 DNA, CDR3 protein. D genes are given only for firm matches. Some rows mark clone size as missing; the rest say once, few, many or name a class of expanded clone.

V: TRBV20-1; D: TRBD1; J: TRBJ1-5; size: .; DNA: TGCAGTGCTAGCCCACTCCGGGACAGGGCAAATCAGCCCCAGCATTTT; CDR3: CSASPLRDRANQPQHF
V: TRBV10-3; D: TRBD2; J: TRBJ2-3; size: .; DNA: TGTGCCATCAAGCCGGGACTAGGGAACCCAGATACGCAGTATTTT; CDR3: CAIKPGLGNPDTQYF
V: TRBV7-2; D: .; J: TRBJ1-6; size: few; DNA: TGTGCCAGCAGCTTAGCGCTACTTTGGCCGGGGGGTTCACCCCTCCACTTT; CDR3: CASSLALLWPGGSPLHF
V: TRBV9; D: .; J: TRBJ2-5; size: few; DNA: TGTGCCAGCAGCTCAGCGGTTCGGGAGACCCAGTACTTC; CDR3: CASSSAVRETQYF
V: TRBV15; D: .; J: TRBJ2-7; size: many; DNA: TGTGCCACCAGCAGAGATAGAACTGCCCGTCCCGAGCAGTACTTC; CDR3: CATSRDRTARPEQYF
V: TRBV6-2/TRBV6-3; D: .; J: TRBJ2-5; size: .; DNA: TGTGCCAGCAGTCGCATGCCGCGCCGTCGAGATTGGTCTACGACCCAGTACTTC; CDR3: CASSRMPRRRDWSTTQYF
V: TRBV5-5; D: .; J: TRBJ1-1; size: many; DNA: TGTGCCAGCAGCTTGGATCAGGGAGACACTGAAGCTTTCTTT; CDR3: CASSLDQGDTEAFF
V: TRBV12-3/TRBV12-4; D: TRBD1; J: TRBJ1-2; size: .; DNA: TGTGCCACCGGACAGGGGAATGGCTACACCTTC; CDR3: CATGQGNGYTF
V: TRBV9; D: .; J: TRBJ2-7; size: few; DNA: TGTGCCAGCAGCGTAGGAGGTCAGGACTCCTACGAGCAGTACTTC; CDR3: CASSVGGQDSYEQYF
V: TRBV7-9; D: .; J: TRBJ2-3; size: many; DNA: TGTGCCAGCAGGGGAGAGCGGGGCACAGATACGCAGTATTTT; CDR3: CASRGERGTDTQYF
V: TRBV28; D: .; J: TRBJ1-1; size: many; DNA: TGTGCCAGCAGTTTTAGCGGGGGAGCTTTCTTT; CDR3: CASSFSGGAFF
V: TRBV20-1; D: TRBD2; J: TRBJ2-3; size: few; DNA: TGCAGTGCTTTGACTAGCGGGGGAGATAGTACGCAGTATTTT; CDR3: CSALTSGGDSTQYF
V: TRBV4-1; D: .; J: TRBJ1-6; size: few; DNA: TGCGCCAGCAGCCAAGACGCGGACCCTGGGAGCTCCTATAATTCACCCCTCCACTTT; CDR3: CASSQDADPGSSYNSPLHF
V: TRBV18; D: TRBD1; J: TRBJ1-1; size: .; DNA: TGTGCCAGCTCAATGTCACAGGGGGACACTGAAGCTTTCTTT; CDR3: CASSMSQGDTEAFF
V: TRBV7-2; D: .; J: TRBJ1-2; size: .; DNA: TGTGCCAGCAGCTTCCTTCTCCGGAAGGAGGACGGCTACACCTTC; CDR3: CASSFLLRKEDGYTF
V: TRBV29-1; D: .; J: TRBJ1-1; size: .; DNA: TGCAGCGCTATCAACGGGAACACTGAAGCTTTCTTT; CDR3: CSAINGNTEAFF
V: TRBV6-1; D: .; J: TRBJ2-6; size: .; DNA: TGTGCCAGCAGGGGGGGCGAGGCTGGGGCCAACGTCCTGACTTTC; CDR3: CASRGGEAGANVLTF
V: TRBV29-1; D: TRBD2; J: TRBJ2-3; size: many; DNA: TGCAGCGTTGAAGATTTCGGACTAGCGGGGACAGATACGCAGTATTTT; CDR3: CSVEDFGLAGTDTQYF
V: TRBV12-3/TRBV12-4; D: .; J: TRBJ1-3; size: .; DNA: TGTGCCAGCAGTTTCTTCCAATCCCCGACTGGACGGTCCATGTCGTTT; CDR3: CASSFFQSPTGRSMSF
V: TRBV20-1; D: TRBD1; J: TRBJ2-7; size: few; DNA: TGCAGTGCTAGAGATCCCGGACAGGGGGCCTACGAGCAGTACTTC; CDR3: CSARDPGQGAYEQYF
V: TRBV5-1; D: .; J: TRBJ1-6; size: .; DNA: TGCGCCAGCAGCTTGATGCAGGGTAATTCACCCCTCCACTTT; CDR3: CASSLMQGNSPLHF
V: TRBV5-6; D: .; J: TRBJ2-3; size: many; DNA: TGTGCCAGCTGCTTTTTCCGGGGGGCACGAGTGGATACGCAGTATTTT; CDR3: CASCFFRGARVDTQYF
V: TRBV2; D: TRBD1; J: TRBJ1-1; size: few; DNA: TGTGCCAGCAGTGGCCGGACAGGGGAAACTGAAGCTTTCTTT; CDR3: CASSGRTGETEAFF
V: TRBV24-1; D: .; J: TRBJ1-5; size: .; DNA: TGTGCCACCAGTGATCCCAGGGAGAGCAATCAGCCCCAGCATTTT; CDR3: CATSDPRESNQPQHF
V: TRBV6-5; D: .; J: TRBJ2-3; size: .; DNA: TGTGCCAGCGGAAATGGGGATACGCAGTATTTT; CDR3: CASGNGDTQYF
V: TRBV27; D: .; J: TRBJ1-4; size: few; DNA: TGTGCCAGCAGTTTAAAGGAGGGAGAGAATGAAAAACTGTTTTTT; CDR3: CASSLKEGENEKLFF
V: TRBV6-6; D: .; J: TRBJ2-2; size: many; DNA: TGTGCCAGCGCGGACCCCTCCGGGGAGCTGTTTTTT; CDR3: CASADPSGELFF
V: TRBV7-6; D: .; J: TRBJ2-3; size: .; DNA: TGTGCCAGCAGCTTAGTTTTCTCAGATACGCAGTATTTT; CDR3: CASSLVFSDTQYF
V: TRBV18; D: TRBD1; J: TRBJ1-2; size: few; DNA: TGTGCCAGCTCACTTGACAGGGGGCGTGACTATGGCTACACCTTC; CDR3: CASSLDRGRDYGYTF
V: TRBV15; D: .; J: TRBJ2-7; size: .; DNA: TGTGCCACCAGTCCCGTACAAACCTACGAGCAGTACTTC; CDR3: CATSPVQTYEQYF
V: TRBV6-4; D: .; J: TRBJ1-1; size: many; DNA: TGTGCCAGCAGGGATCTCGCCTCGAGAGTGGCTGAAGCTTTCTTT; CDR3: CASRDLASRVAEAFF
V: TRBV25-1; D: .; J: TRBJ2-3; size: few; DNA: TGTGCCAGCAGTGAAAAAGTTGCGACTGCATTCACAGATACGCAGTATTTT; CDR3: CASSEKVATAFTDTQYF
V: TRBV12-3/TRBV12-4; D: TRBD1; J: TRBJ1-2; size: .; DNA: TGTGCCAGCAGACCTTCGGACAGGGGGCTTTACTATGGCTACACCTTC; CDR3: CASRPSDRGLYYGYTF
V: TRBV12-2; D: .; J: TRBJ2-3; size: many; DNA: TGTGCAAGTCGTTTCCCCCAGGGAGGGACTAGCACAGATACGCAGTATTTT; CDR3: CASRFPQGGTSTDTQYF
V: TRBV9; D: .; J: TRBJ1-3; size: many; DNA: TGTGCCAGCAGCCCCCAAGGGGGGCATGGAAACACCATATATTTT; CDR3: CASSPQGGHGNTIYF
V: TRBV13; D: .; J: TRBJ2-1; size: few; DNA: TGTGCCAGCAGCTTCGGCGGCGCTGCCTACAATGAGCAGTTCTTC; CDR3: CASSFGGAAYNEQFF
V: TRBV12-3/TRBV12-4; D: .; J: TRBJ1-3; size: .; DNA: TGTGCCAGCCTCGGACAGCTCTCTGGAAACACCATATATTTT; CDR3: CASLGQLSGNTIYF
V: TRBV27; D: .; J: TRBJ1-1; size: many; DNA: TGTGCCAGCAGTTTATCGAGAGTGGGGGGGCGTGAGATTGAAGCTTTCTTT; CDR3: CASSLSRVGGREIEAFF
V: TRBV6-2/TRBV6-3; D: .; J: TRBJ2-3; size: .; DNA: TGTGCCAGCACTCGGCCGGACAGAGACACAGATACGCAGTATTTT; CDR3: CASTRPDRDTDTQYF
V: TRBV7-9; D: .; J: TRBJ1-1; size: .; DNA: TGTGCCAGCAGCTCGGGACTGCTGAACACTGAAGCTTTCTTT; CDR3: CASSSGLLNTEAFF
V: TRBV29-1; D: .; J: TRBJ2-6; size: .; DNA: TGCAGCGTAGTTTCAGGGGCGCCCGAACCCAACGTCCTGACTTTC; CDR3: CSVVSGAPEPNVLTF
V: TRBV6-5; D: .; J: TRBJ1-1; size: few; DNA: TGTGCCAGCAGTTCTGTAATGAAGAGGAACACTGAAGCTTTCTTT; CDR3: CASSSVMKRNTEAFF
V: TRBV7-9; D: TRBD2; J: TRBJ2-4; size: few; DNA: TGTGCCTCAAATGACGGGGGGACCAAAAACATTCAGTACTTC; CDR3: CASNDGGTKNIQYF
V: TRBV5-5; D: .; J: TRBJ2-3; size: .; DNA: TGTGCCAGCAGCTTGGTAGAGGTCACAGATACGCAGTATTTT; CDR3: CASSLVEVTDTQYF
V: TRBV5-1; D: TRBD1; J: TRBJ1-4; size: few; DNA: TGCGCCAGCAGCCTCCCGGACAGGGTACCCGAAAAACTGTTTTTT; CDR3: CASSLPDRVPEKLFF
V: TRBV6-5; D: .; J: TRBJ1-1; size: .; DNA: TGTGCCAGCAGCCCGACGGCAGGGAGGGGCGTGCCTGAAGCTTTCTTT; CDR3: CASSPTAGRGVPEAFF
V: TRBV7-2; D: TRBD2; J: TRBJ2-3; size: few; DNA: TGTGCCAGCAGCTGGGGGGACTATCGCACAGATACGCAGTATTTT; CDR3: CASSWGDYRTDTQYF
V: TRBV18; D: .; J: TRBJ2-5; size: .; DNA: TGTGCCAGCTCACCTGAGTTCGTAGTGGGGACCCAGTACTTC; CDR3: CASSPEFVVGTQYF
V: TRBV5-1; D: .; J: TRBJ1-3; size: .; DNA: TGCGCCAGCAGCTTGGCCGGGCCCCTGAGAGCAGGAAACACCATATATTTT; CDR3: CASSLAGPLRAGNTIYF